This passage covers 15 T cell receptor beta chains from one sample sequenced in a study of CXCR3-negative and CXCR3-positive naive CD8 T cells. Through 5' RACE with UMI labels, the TRB cDNA libraries were prepared. TCRdb re-called the 5' RACE reads and gives one entry per CDR3 protein, without DNA. This listing includes around 10,000 distinct CDR3 sequences. Sequenced sample: naive CXCR3- CD8+ T cells from blood. The subset: CD45RO-CCR7+CD27+CD95- naive CD8+ T cells lacking CXCR3 (TNR3-). Every receptor here comes from a human donor in good health. Some clones in this sample may be carry-over from other donors' samples.

This chain uses TRBV7-9 with TRBJ1-4; the D call of TRBD1 rests on TCRdb alone, since no DNA is present to check it. Germline V gene sequence: CDR1 SEHNR, CDR2 FQNEAQ (reference sequence). This CDR3 has 15 residues. Here the CDR3 reads CASSLLIGTDEKLFF.

This chain uses TRBV28 with TRBJ2-7; TCRdb's D gene call, TRBD1, goes unchecked for lack of DNA. Germline-derived CDR1 and CDR2 are MDHEN and SYDVKM. The CDR3 sequence is 13 residues long. The CDR3 spells CASGDGKSYEQYF.

The chain has TRBV5-6 and TRBJ1-5; TCRdb's D gene call, TRBD1, goes unchecked for lack of DNA. This CDR3 comprises 16 residues. Per the germline V gene, CDR1 is SGHDT and CDR2 is YYEEEE. CDR3: CASSLDADRNNQPQHF.

This chain connects TRBV20-1 to TRBJ2-1. This CDR3 spans 12 amino acids. Germline lookup yields CDR1 DFQATT and CDR2 SNEGSKA (reference sequence). The CDR3 spells CSARSLRVEQFF.

The chain uses TRBV28 and TRBJ2-7; TCRdb proposes TRBD2, but this gene call is untestable without DNA. Germline V gene lookup returns CDR1 MDHEN and CDR2 SYDVKM. The CDR3 is 14 residues long. CDR3 loop: CASGGSGLVLEQYF.

The chain is built from TRBV28 and TRBJ1-1. This CDR3 is 16 amino acids long. CDR1 and CDR2 (germline): MDHEN, SYDVKM. The chain's CDR3 is CASSLTAARMNTEAFF.

The rearrangement uses TRBV5-4 and TRBJ1-4; the D gene TCRdb calls, TRBD1, cannot be checked with no DNA. The CDR3 consists of 14 residues. Per the germline V gene, CDR1 is SGHNT and CDR2 is YYREEE (reference sequence). The chain's CDR3 is CASSSTRDRGKLFF.

The chain carries TRBV29-1 and TRBJ1-2. Looked up from germline, CDR1 is SQVTM and CDR2 is ANQGSEA. The CDR3 sequence is 15 residues long. The CDR3 here is CSVDLGQGSQGGYTF.

This chain joins TRBV7-9 and TRBJ2-7. Germline CDR1 is SEHNR and CDR2 is FQNEAQ (reference sequence). The CDR3 totals 13 residues. The CDR3 here is CASSLPNEDEQYF.

The rearrangement uses TRBV12-3 or TRBV12-4 and TRBJ1-5; the D gene TCRdb calls, TRBD1, cannot be checked with no DNA. The CDR3 totals 15 residues. CDR3: CASRAATGADQPQHF.

V is TRBV12-3 or TRBV12-4 and J is TRBJ2-2; TCRdb reports TRBD2, a call that lacks DNA to check it against. The CDR3 covers 15 residues. The CDR3 spells CASSWTSGNTGELFF.

The rearrangement links TRBV5-1 to TRBJ2-7; TCRdb returns TRBD1, unconfirmable since there is no DNA. The CDR3 covers 14 residues. Germline CDR1 is SGHRS and CDR2 is YFSETQ. This CDR3 reads CASSPRGQIYEQYF.

The chain combines TRBV29-1 with TRBJ2-1. Germline-derived CDR1 and CDR2 are SQVTM and ANQGSEA. This CDR3 contains 11 residues. The CDR3 here is CSVVRLNEQFF.

This clonotype is classed as medium-sized (0.01 to 0.1%) by frequency. The chain couples TRBV19 to TRBJ2-1. The CDR3 has 16 amino acids. CDR1 and CDR2 from the germline V gene are LNHDA and SQIVND (reference sequence). The CDR3 sequence: CASSTGVVSSYNEQFF.

This clonotype counts as medium-sized by frequency. The genes are TRBV9 and TRBJ2-7; the TCRdb D gene call, TRBD1, has no DNA to confirm it. The CDR3 has 13 residues. Germline-derived CDR1 and CDR2 are SGDLS and YYNGEE. The chain's CDR3 is CASSPPRGEKQYF.